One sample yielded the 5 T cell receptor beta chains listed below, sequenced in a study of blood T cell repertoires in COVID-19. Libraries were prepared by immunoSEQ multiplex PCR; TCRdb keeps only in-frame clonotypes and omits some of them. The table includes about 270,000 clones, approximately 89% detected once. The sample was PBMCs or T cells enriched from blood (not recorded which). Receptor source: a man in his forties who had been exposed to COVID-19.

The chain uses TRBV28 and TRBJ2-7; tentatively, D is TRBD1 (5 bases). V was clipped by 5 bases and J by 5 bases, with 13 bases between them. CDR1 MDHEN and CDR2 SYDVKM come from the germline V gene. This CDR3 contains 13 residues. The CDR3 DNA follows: TGTGCCAGCAGTCGTACGGACAATCACGAGCAGTACTTC. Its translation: CASSRTDNHEQYF.

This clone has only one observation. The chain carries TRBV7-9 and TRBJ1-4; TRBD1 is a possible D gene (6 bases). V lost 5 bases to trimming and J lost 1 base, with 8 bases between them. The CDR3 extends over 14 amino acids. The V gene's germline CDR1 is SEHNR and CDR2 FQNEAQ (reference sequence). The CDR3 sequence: CASSPQGTNEKLFF. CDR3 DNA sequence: TGTGCCAGCAGCCCACAGGGAACTAATGAAAAACTGTTTTTT.

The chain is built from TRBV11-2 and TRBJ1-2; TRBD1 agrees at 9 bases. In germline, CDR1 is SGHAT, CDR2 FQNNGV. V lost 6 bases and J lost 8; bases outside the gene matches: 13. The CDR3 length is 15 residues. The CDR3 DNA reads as TGTGCCAGCAGATCACTATTGACAGGGGGGGAAGGCTACACCTTC. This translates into CASRSLLTGGEGYTF. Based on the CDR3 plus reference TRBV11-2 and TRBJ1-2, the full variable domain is EAGVAQSPRYKIIEKRQSVAFWCNPISGHATLYWYQQILGQGPKLLIQFQNNGVVDDSQLPKDRFSAERLKGVDSTLKIQPAKLEDSAVYLCASRSLLTGGEGYTFGSGTRLTVV.

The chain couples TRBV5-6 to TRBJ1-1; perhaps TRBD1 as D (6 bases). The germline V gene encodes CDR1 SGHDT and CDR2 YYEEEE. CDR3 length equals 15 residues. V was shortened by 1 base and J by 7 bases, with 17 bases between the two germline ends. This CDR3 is CASSLTTGFRGEAFF. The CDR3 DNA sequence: TGTGCCAGCAGCTTGACAACAGGGTTTCGGGGTGAAGCTTTCTTT.

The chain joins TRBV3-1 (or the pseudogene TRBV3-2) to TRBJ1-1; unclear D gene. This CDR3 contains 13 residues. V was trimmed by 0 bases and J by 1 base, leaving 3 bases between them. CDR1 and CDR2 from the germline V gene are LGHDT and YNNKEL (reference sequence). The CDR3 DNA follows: TGTGCCAGCAGCCAAGACAGGAACACTGAAGCTTTCTTT. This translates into CASSQDRNTEAFF.